This TCR beta chain is drawn from a study of CD8+ T cells in alopecia areata. Treatment indicated: oral pan-JAK inhibitor, 5-10 mg twice daily. Reverse transcription of extracted RNA yielded cDNA, which provided the sequencing template. Clones were sequenced by immunoSEQ multiplex PCR, and TCRdb holds only the in-frame ones, with some missing. The sample gives 160,000 or so clones, about two thirds of which show up once; over 0.85% is in the top ten. This CDR3 comprises 12 residues. Germline-derived CDR1 and CDR2 are MNHNS and SASEGT. V lost 8 bases, J lost 2 bases, and 9 bases lay in between. The rearrangement joins TRBV6-1 to TRBJ2-5, with D maybe TRBD2 (6 bases). This TCR came from a human donor with alopecia areata. Source: CD4+ T cells sorted from blood, taken at week 4, from a patient treated with tofacitinib. The CDR3 loop is CASLRGQETQYF. The CDR3 DNA sequence: TGTGCCAGCCTTCGGGGGCAAGAGACCCAGTACTTC.